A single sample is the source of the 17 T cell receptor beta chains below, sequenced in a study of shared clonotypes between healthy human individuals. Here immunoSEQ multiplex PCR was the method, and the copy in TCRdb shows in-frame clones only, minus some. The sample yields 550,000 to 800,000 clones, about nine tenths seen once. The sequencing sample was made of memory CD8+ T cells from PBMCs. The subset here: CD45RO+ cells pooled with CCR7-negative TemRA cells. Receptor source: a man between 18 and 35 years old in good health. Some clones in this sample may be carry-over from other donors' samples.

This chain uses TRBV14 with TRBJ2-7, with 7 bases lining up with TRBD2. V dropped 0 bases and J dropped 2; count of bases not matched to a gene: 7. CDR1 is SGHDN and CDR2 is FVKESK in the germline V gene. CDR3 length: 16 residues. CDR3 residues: CASSQDLASGTYEQYF. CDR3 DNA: TGTGCCAGCAGCCAAGATCTGGCTAGCGGAACCTACGAGCAGTACTTC.

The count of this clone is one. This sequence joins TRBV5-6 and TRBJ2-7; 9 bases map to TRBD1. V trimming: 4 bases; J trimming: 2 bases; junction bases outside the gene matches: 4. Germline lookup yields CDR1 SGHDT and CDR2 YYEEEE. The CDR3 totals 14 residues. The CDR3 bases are TGTGCCAGCAGCGGGGACAGGGAACCCTACGAGCAGTACTTC. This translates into CASSGDREPYEQYF.

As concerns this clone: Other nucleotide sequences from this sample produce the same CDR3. Here the CDR3 DNA reads TGTGCCAGCAGCTTCACCGGGGAGCTGTTTTTT. Amino acids: CASSFTGELFF. The gene calls are TRBV6-6 and TRBJ2-2; D is uncertain. Germline V gene sequence: CDR1 MNHNY, CDR2 SVGAGI (reference sequence). The CDR3 has 11 amino acids. V was pared by 6 bases and J by 4 bases, with 3 bases between.

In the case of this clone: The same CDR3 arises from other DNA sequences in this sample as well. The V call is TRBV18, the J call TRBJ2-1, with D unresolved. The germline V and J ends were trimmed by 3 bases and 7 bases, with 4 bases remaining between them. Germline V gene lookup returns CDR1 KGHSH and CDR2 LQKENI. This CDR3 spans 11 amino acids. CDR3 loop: CASSPGNEQFF. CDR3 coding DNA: TGTGCCAGCTCACCCGGGAATGAGCAGTTCTTC.

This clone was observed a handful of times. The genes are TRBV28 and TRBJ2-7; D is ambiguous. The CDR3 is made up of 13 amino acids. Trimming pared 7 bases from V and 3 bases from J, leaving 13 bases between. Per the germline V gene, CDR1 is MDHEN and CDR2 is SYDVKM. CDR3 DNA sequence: TGTGCCAGCACCGCCCCAGGATACTACGAGCAGTACTTC. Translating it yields CASTAPGYYEQYF.

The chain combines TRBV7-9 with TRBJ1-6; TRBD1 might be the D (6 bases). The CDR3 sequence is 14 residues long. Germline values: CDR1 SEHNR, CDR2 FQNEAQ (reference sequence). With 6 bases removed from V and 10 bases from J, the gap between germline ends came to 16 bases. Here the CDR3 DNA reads TGTGCCAGCAGTCGCGAGGGGGGCGACTCACCCCTCCACTTT. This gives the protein CASSREGGDSPLHF.

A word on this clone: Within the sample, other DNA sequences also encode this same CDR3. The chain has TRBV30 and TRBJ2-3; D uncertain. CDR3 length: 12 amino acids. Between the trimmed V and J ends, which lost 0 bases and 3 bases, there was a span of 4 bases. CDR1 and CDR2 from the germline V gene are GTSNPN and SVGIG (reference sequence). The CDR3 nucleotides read TGTGCCTGGAGTGTAGGAACAGATACGCAGTATTTT. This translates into CAWSVGTDTQYF.

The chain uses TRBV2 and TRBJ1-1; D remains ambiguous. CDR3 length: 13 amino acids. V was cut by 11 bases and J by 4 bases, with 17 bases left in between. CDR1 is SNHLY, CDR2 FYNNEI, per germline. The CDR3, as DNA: TGTGCCTGCCTCGACGGGCTGGGCACTGAAGCTTTCTTT. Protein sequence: CACLDGLGTEAFF.

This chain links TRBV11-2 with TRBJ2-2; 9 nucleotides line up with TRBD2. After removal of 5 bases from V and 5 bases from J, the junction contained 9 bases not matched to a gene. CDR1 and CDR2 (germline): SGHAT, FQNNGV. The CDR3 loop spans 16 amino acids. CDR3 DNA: TGTGCCAGCAGCACCCGAGCGGGAGGAAAAACCGGGGAGCTGTTTTTT. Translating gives CASSTRAGGKTGELFF.

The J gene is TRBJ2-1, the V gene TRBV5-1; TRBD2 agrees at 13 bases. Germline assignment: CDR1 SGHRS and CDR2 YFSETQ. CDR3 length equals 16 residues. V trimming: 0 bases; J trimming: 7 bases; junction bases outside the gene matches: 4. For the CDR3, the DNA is TGCGCCAGCAGCTTGGGGACTAGCGGGAGTTTAAATGAGCAGTTCTTC. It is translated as CASSLGTSGSLNEQFF.

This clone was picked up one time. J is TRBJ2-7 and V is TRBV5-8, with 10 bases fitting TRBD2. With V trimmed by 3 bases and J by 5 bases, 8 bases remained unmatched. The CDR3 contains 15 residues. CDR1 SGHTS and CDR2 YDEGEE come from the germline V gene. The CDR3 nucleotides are TGTGCCAGCAGCTGGTCTAGCGGGAGCATCCACGAGCAGTACTTC. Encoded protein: CASSWSSGSIHEQYF.

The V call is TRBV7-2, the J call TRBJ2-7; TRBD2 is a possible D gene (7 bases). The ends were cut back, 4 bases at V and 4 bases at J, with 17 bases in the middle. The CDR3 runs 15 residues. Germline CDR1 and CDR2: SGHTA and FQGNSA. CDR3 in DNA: TGTGCCAGCAGCTCCAGAGGGGAGGGGGGTTACGAGCAGTACTTC. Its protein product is CASSSRGEGGYEQYF.

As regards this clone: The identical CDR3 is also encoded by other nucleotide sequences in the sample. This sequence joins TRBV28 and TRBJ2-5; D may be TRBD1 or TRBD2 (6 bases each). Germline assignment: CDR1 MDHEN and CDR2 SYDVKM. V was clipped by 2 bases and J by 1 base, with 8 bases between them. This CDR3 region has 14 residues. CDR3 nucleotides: TGTGCCAGCAGTTTACGGGGGCCCCAAGAGACCCAGTACTTC. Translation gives CASSLRGPQETQYF.

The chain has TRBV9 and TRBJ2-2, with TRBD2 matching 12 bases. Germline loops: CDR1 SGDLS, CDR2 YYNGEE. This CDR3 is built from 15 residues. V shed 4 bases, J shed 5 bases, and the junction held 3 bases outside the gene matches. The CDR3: CASSTGLAGTGELFF. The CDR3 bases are TGTGCCAGCAGCACCGGACTAGCGGGAACCGGGGAGCTGTTTTTT.

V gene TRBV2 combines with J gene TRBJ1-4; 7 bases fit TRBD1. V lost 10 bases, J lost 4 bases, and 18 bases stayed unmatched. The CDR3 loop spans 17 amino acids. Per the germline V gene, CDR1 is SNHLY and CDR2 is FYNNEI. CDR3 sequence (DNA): TGTGCCACCTCCCCCGGGACAGAAGTATGGGGTAATGAAAAACTGTTTTTT. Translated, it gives CATSPGTEVWGNEKLFF.

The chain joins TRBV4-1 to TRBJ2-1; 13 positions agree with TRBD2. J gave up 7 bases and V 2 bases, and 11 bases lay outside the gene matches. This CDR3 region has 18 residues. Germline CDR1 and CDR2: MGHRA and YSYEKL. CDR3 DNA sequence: TGCGCCAGCAGCCAAAAGGAGACTAGCGGGAGGTACTGGAATGAGCAGTTCTTC. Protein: CASSQKETSGRYWNEQFF.

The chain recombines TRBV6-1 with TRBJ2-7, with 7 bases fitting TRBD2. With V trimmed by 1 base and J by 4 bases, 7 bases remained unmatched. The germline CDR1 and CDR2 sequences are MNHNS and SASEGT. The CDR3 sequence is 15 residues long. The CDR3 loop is CASSEGEGLLYEQYF. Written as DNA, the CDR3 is TGTGCCAGCAGTGAAGGGGAGGGACTACTATACGAGCAGTACTTC.